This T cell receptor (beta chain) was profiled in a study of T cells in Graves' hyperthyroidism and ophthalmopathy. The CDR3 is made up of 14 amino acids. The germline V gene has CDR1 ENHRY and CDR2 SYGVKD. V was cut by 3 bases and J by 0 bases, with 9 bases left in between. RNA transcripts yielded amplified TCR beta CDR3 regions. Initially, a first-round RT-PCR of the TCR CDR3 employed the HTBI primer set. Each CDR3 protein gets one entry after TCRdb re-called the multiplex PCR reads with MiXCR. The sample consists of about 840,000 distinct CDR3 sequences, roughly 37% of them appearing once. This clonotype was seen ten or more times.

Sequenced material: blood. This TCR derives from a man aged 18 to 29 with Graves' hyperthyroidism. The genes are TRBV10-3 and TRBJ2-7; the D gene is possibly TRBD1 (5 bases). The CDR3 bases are TGTGCCATCAGTGAACAGGCGGACTCCTACGAGCAGTACTTC. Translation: CAISEQADSYEQYF.